Given below is one T cell receptor beta chain in context. This clonotype was observed a few times. It has no known antigen specificity. The sample holds no much larger clone one base away, and base qualities are not on file. The data belong to a study of CD8 T cells in ankylosing spondylitis (dated 2017 in TCRdb). Describing the broader study: To find TCR variants linked to disease, the study profiled T cell receptor beta repertoires in ankylosing spondylitis patients and healthy donors. The full study cohort comprised roughly 24 ankylosing spondylitis patients and 85 to 120 healthy donors. Peripheral blood samples were taken, and synovial fluid was additionally collected from ankylosing spondylitis patients.

From cysteine to phenylalanine, the CDR3 is 16 amino acids long. The retained sequence is limited to the CDR3, 48 bases, with the frame set at the first base. The germline V and J ends show losses of 4 bases and 1 base respectively, and no gene match explains 5 bases of the junction. In the germline V gene (reference sequence), CDR1 corresponds to SEHNR and CDR2 to FQNEAQ. Study-wide conclusions, independent of this receptor: Some TCR beta motif variants had previously been reported in synovial fluid and blood of reactive arthritis patients, which suggested common disease-initiation mechanisms. The disease-linked clones were reported to be significantly enriched in matched synovial fluid samples from ankylosing spondylitis patients. Blood from ankylosing spondylitis patients appeared to be characterized by a TCR beta motif made up of eight highly homologous amino acid variants. The disease-linked clones had a CD8+ phenotype and were found at relatively low frequencies in peripheral blood.

The instrument given in TCRdb is Illumina HiSeq 2500. TCR beta libraries were prepared by quantitative 5'-RACE with molecular barcodes. On the authors' methods: A new computational method based on a probabilistic model of VDJ rearrangement was used to identify disease-linked TCR variants. The public reads were run again by TCRdb, first through fastp at Q25 and then through MiXCR, and only productive beta chains were kept. Duplicate CDR3 protein sequences are folded into a single record with the most common DNA and genes. The V and J calls follow TCRdb's processing rather than the paper's. Within this sample are under 250,000 distinct CDR3 sequences, with over 30% of them counted one time only. Approximately 4% of the sample is taken by the ten largest.

Material for sequencing was blood, either unsorted or a sorted T cell fraction (not recorded which). This clonotype originated in a male donor with ankylosing spondylitis or in good health (not recorded which). The rearrangement combines TRBV7-9 with TRBJ2-5; the central 11 bases match TRBD2. In nucleotide form, the sequence is TGTGCCAGCAGCTCCGGACTAGCGGGCCTCCAAGAGACCCAGTACTTC. It translates as CASSSGLAGLQETQYF.